This T cell receptor beta chain was retrieved from a study of T cell responses to AZD1222 COVID-19 vaccine. Study observations and caveats: Repertoires were obtained only post-peak T cell response. Nearly half of spike-specific TCRs reportedly target variant regions that are unmutated in the B.1.351 and B.1.1.7 variants. The sample set comprised mostly white British donors with more females, and clonal diversity was possibly underestimated.

With respect to this clone: Its antigen is unknown.

Pooling was applied to second doses at about 4 or about 12 weeks. The V end lost 0 bases, the J end lost 7 bases, and 14 bases lay between the germline ends. CDR3 length: 15 residues. Germline lookup yields CDR1 SGDLS and CDR2 YYNGEE. Sequencing was performed with immunoSEQ multiplex PCR; in TCRdb, only in-frame clones are kept and a portion is missing. The table lists roughly 90,000 clones, approximately 89% of them singletons, with about 5.7% in the top ten. The V call is TRBV9, the J call TRBJ1-5, with D perhaps TRBD1 (5 bases). This TCR derives from an adult who received the AZD1222 COVID-19 vaccine. Specimen: peripheral blood, collected 28 days after the second AZD1222 dose. Written as DNA, the CDR3 is TGTGCCAGCAGCGTAGGCGTGGAGGGGAGGCAGCCCCAGCATTTT. Translating it yields CASSVGVEGRQPQHF.